Listed below are T cell receptor beta chains from one sample, sequenced in a study of T cell responses to AZD1222 COVID-19 vaccine. Clones were read by immunoSEQ multiplex PCR, and TCRdb kept only the in-frame ones, dropping some. The sample lists 90,000 to 120,000 clones; more than 75% were seen once. This material consisted of peripheral blood, taken on day 0 of AZD1222 vaccination. The origin of the receptors is an adult in good health. Each CDR3 is given with its conserved first and last residue. D genes are given only for firm matches. Clone size is stated in some rows and not others, as once, few, many or a class when expanded.

size	V	D	J	CDR3	DNA
NA	TRBV9	NA	TRBJ1-2	CASSVGPGYGYTF	TGTGCCAGCAGCGTAGGTCCAGGCTATGGCTACACCTTC
NA	TRBV19	NA	TRBJ1-5	CASSIAERGNQPQHF	TGTGCCAGTAGTATAGCGGAAAGGGGGAATCAGCCCCAGCATTTT
NA	TRBV6-5	TRBD1	TRBJ2-7	CASGRDRGLHEQYF	TGTGCCAGCGGCCGGGACAGGGGGCTTCACGAGCAGTACTTC
NA	TRBV5-1	NA	TRBJ1-1	CASSLEAVAEAFF	TGCGCCAGCAGCTTAGAGGCAGTAGCTGAAGCTTTCTTT
NA	TRBV20-1	NA	TRBJ2-5	CSARRGETQYF	TGCAGTGCTCGTCGGGGGGAGACCCAGTACTTC
NA	TRBV19	NA	TRBJ1-2	CASYRDYGYTF	TGTGCCAGTTACAGGGACTATGGCTACACCTTC
few	TRBV6-2/TRBV6-3	NA	TRBJ2-1	CASSYSTSYNEQFF	TGTGCCAGCAGTTACTCGACCAGCTACAATGAGCAGTTCTTC
NA	TRBV5-8	NA	TRBJ1-2	CASSFSGFYGYTF	TGTGCCAGCAGCTTTTCGGGTTTTTATGGCTACACCTTC
NA	TRBV29-1	NA	TRBJ1-6	CSVGHSFGAPLHF	TGCAGCGTCGGACACTCCTTCGGTGCACCCCTCCACTTT
NA	TRBV18	TRBD1	TRBJ1-2	CASSPPAGTDRDGYTF	TGTGCCAGCTCACCGCCCGCTGGGACAGACAGGGATGGCTACACCTTC
NA	TRBV4-1	NA	TRBJ2-7	CASSQEAGISYEQYF	TGCGCCAGCAGCCAAGAAGCAGGCATCTCCTACGAGCAGTACTTC
NA	TRBV4-2	NA	TRBJ2-2	CASSQDRLSLRTGELFF	TGTGCCAGCAGCCAAGATAGATTGTCACTCCGCACCGGGGAGCTGTTTTTT
once	TRBV5-4	NA	TRBJ1-1	CASSLELNTEAFF	TGTGCCAGCAGCTTAGAACTGAACACTGAAGCTTTCTTT
once	TRBV7-8	NA	TRBJ2-7	CASSQTGTNPQQYF	TGTGCCAGCAGCCAGACTGGGACAAACCCGCAGCAGTACTTC
NA	TRBV15	NA	TRBJ1-2	CATARGGGYYGYTF	TGTGCCACAGCTAGGGGGGGCGGATACTATGGCTACACCTTC
NA	TRBV5-1	NA	TRBJ1-4	CASSPWDTRNEKLFF	TGCGCCAGCAGCCCGTGGGACACTCGTAATGAAAAACTGTTTTTT
NA	TRBV7-2	NA	TRBJ1-3	CASSQIMTDSGNTIYF	TGTGCCAGCAGCCAGATTATGACAGACTCTGGAAACACCATATATTTT
NA	TRBV5-4	TRBD1	TRBJ2-1	CAKGDRGRHEQFF	TGTGCCAAAGGGGACAGGGGACGCCATGAGCAGTTCTTC
NA	TRBV9	NA	TRBJ1-3	CASSVDGNTIYF	TGTGCCAGCAGCGTAGATGGAAACACCATATATTTT
NA	TRBV5-1	NA	TRBJ1-1	CASSLARSETEAFF	TGCGCCAGCAGCTTGGCGCGCTCAGAAACTGAAGCTTTCTTT
NA	TRBV7-2	TRBD2	TRBJ2-3	CASSLKASGGTWDTQYF	TGTGCCAGCAGCCTAAAAGCATCGGGGGGGACGTGGGATACGCAGTATTTT
NA	TRBV11-2	TRBD1	TRBJ1-5	CASSSLTAPGQEDQPQHF	TGTGCCAGCAGCTCCCTTACTGCTCCGGGACAGGAAGATCAGCCCCAGCATTTT